These 26 T cell receptor beta chains share one sample of origin, sequenced in a study of T cells expressing NK-cell markers. With the 5' RACE reads reprocessed, TCRdb shows one record per CDR3 protein and no DNA. The clone table shows about 260,000 distinct CDR3 sequences, with the ten largest holding about 0.39%. Sequenced: blood T cells: a sorted CD56 or NKG2C T cell subset, CD4+ or CD8+ T cells, or bulk PBMC T cells (not recorded which). The source is a man aged 18-30 years in good health.

The chain has TRBV12-3 or TRBV12-4 and TRBJ2-1. This CDR3 is 12 amino acids long. The CDR3 spells CASSQTFNEQFF.

This chain uses TRBV6-1 with TRBJ2-1; TCRdb lists TRBD1, though no DNA is available to test this call. CDR1 MNHNS and CDR2 SASEGT come from the germline V gene. This CDR3 region has 15 residues. CDR3 sequence reads: CASRPGVGVYNEQFF.

CDR3 in amino acids: CASSRTRQSYEQYF. V is TRBV7-2 and J is TRBJ2-7; TCRdb names TRBD2, which stays unverified in the absence of DNA. Germline CDR1 reads SGHTA; CDR2 reads FQGNSA. CDR3 size: 14 residues.

V usage is TRBV10-3 and J usage is TRBJ2-7. The CDR3 contains 12 residues. Germline CDR1 is ENHRY and CDR2 is SYGVKD. The CDR3 spells CAISELLNEQYF.

The chain has TRBV12-3 or TRBV12-4 and TRBJ2-3. CDR3 length: 14 amino acids. CDR3 in amino acids: CASSADGFTDTQYF.

This chain links TRBV7-8 with TRBJ1-1; TCRdb indicates TRBD1, and absent DNA this call remains unverified. Looked up from germline, CDR1 is SGHVS and CDR2 is FQNEAQ. The CDR3 runs 15 residues. The CDR3 sequence is CASSLAGGGNTEAFF.

The gene calls are TRBV18 and TRBJ1-1; TCRdb's D call, TRBD1, is unchecked because there is no DNA. This CDR3 is 13 amino acids long. Germline V gene sequence: CDR1 KGHSH, CDR2 LQKENI. CDR3 loop: CASSPGKGGEAFF.

V gene TRBV7-6 combines with J gene TRBJ2-3. This CDR3 is built from 15 residues. The germline gives CDR1 SGHVS, CDR2 FNYEAQ. CDR3 protein: CASSLSRVVLNTQYF.

This chain joins TRBV20-1 and TRBJ2-3; TCRdb picks TRBD2, but there is no DNA to check that call. This CDR3 has 18 amino acids. From germline, CDR1 is DFQATT and CDR2 SNEGSKA (reference sequence). The CDR3 here is CSASPIKPGLLTSDTQYF.

The J gene is TRBJ2-3, the V gene TRBV11-3; the D gene TCRdb calls, TRBD2, cannot be checked with no DNA. The CDR3 is 17 residues long. The V gene's germline CDR1 is SGHNT and CDR2 YENEEA. The CDR3 spells CASSLDLWRELGDTQYF.

This CDR3 reads CSADGSGTSESGELFF. The rearrangement joins TRBV20-1 to TRBJ2-2; the TCRdb call, TRBD2, lacks DNA for checking. Germline V gives CDR1 DFQATT, CDR2 SNEGSKA (reference sequence). The CDR3 is made up of 16 amino acids.

The chain links TRBV7-2 to TRBJ2-1; TCRdb's assignment of TRBD2 cannot be checked, as there is no DNA. CDR3 size: 17 residues. Germline lookup yields CDR1 SGHTA and CDR2 FQGNSA. CDR3 loop: CASSLTAGGSSYNEQFF.

The J gene is TRBJ2-1, the V gene TRBV5-4; TCRdb's D call, TRBD1, is unchecked because there is no DNA. The CDR3 runs to 15 residues. Germline CDR1 SGHNT, CDR2 YYREEE (reference sequence). This chain's CDR3 is CASSSRDRAVNEQFF.

The J gene is TRBJ2-3, the V gene TRBV11-2; TCRdb picks TRBD2, but there is no DNA to check that call. The germline V gene encodes CDR1 SGHAT and CDR2 FQNNGV. The CDR3 has 15 amino acids. This chain's CDR3 is CASSLVEAGTDTQYF.

The genes are TRBV12-3 or TRBV12-4 and TRBJ2-3; the TCRdb D gene call, TRBD1, has no DNA to confirm it. CDR3 length: 13 residues. CDR3: CASSFSQADTQYF.

The rearrangement joins TRBV12-3 or TRBV12-4 to TRBJ2-3; TCRdb calls TRBD1, which cannot be checked without DNA. CDR3 size: 15 residues. This chain's CDR3 is CASGRTGQNTDTQYF.

The J gene is TRBJ2-1, the V gene TRBV11-3; no DNA is available, so the TRBD2 call from TCRdb remains unchecked. CDR3 length: 14 amino acids. Germline V gives CDR1 SGHNT, CDR2 YENEEA. This CDR3 is CACGAGVGYNEQFF.

The rearrangement uses TRBV28 and TRBJ1-5; as DNA is missing, the TRBD1 call by TCRdb cannot be tested. The CDR3 has 11 residues. CDR1 MDHEN and CDR2 SYDVKM come from the germline V gene. The chain's CDR3 is CASSDREPQHF.

V usage is TRBV12-3 or TRBV12-4 and J usage is TRBJ2-1; TCRdb lists TRBD2, though no DNA is available to test this call. The CDR3 sequence is 13 residues long. This CDR3 reads CASSFRPAGEQFF.

The J gene is TRBJ1-1, the V gene TRBV6-1. This CDR3 has 16 residues. The V gene's germline CDR1 is MNHNS and CDR2 SASEGT. The CDR3 region is CASRAHGASPNTEAFF.

V and J are TRBV6-1 and TRBJ2-5; the TCRdb D gene call, TRBD1, has no DNA to confirm it. Germline-derived CDR1 and CDR2 are MNHNS and SASEGT. The CDR3 loop spans 13 amino acids. The chain's CDR3 is CASRTTGGETQYF.

The gene calls are TRBV20-1 and TRBJ2-7. This CDR3 region has 15 residues. Germline-derived CDR1 and CDR2 are DFQATT and SNEGSKA (reference sequence). The CDR3 loop is CSAREGRRRPYEQYF.

The chain uses TRBV20-1 and TRBJ1-1; TCRdb designates TRBD1, a call that cannot be tested without DNA. The germline gives CDR1 DFQATT, CDR2 SNEGSKA (reference sequence). CDR3 length: 13 amino acids. CDR3 loop: CSAINRDDTEAFF.

The V gene is TRBV25-1, the J gene TRBJ1-5; TCRdb returns TRBD1, unconfirmable since there is no DNA. The CDR3 has 14 residues. Germline values: CDR1 MGHDK, CDR2 SYGVNS. The CDR3 is CASSEFGGTQPQHF. The whole variable domain, remainder taken from reference TRBV25-1 and TRBJ1-5, is EADIYQTPRYLVIGTGKKITLECSQTMGHDKMYWYQQDPGMELHLIHYSYGVNSTEKGDLSSESTVSRIRTEHFPLTLESARPSHTSQYLCASSEFGGTQPQHFGDGTRLSIL.

V and J are TRBV10-3 and TRBJ2-3; checking the TCRdb D call of TRBD2 is not possible without DNA. CDR1 and CDR2 from the germline V gene are ENHRY and SYGVKD. The length of the CDR3 is 16 residues. The CDR3 here is CAISEASGKSTDTQYF.

The chain links TRBV20-1 to TRBJ2-5; no DNA is available, so the TRBD1 call from TCRdb remains unchecked. CDR3 length: 14 amino acids. Germline assignment: CDR1 DFQATT and CDR2 SNEGSKA (reference sequence). CDR3 residues: CSAKPPGRQETQYF.